This TCR beta chain is from a study of cytomegalovirus exposure and HLA in healthy donors. Primers included in the PCR were 60 Vbeta and 13 Jbeta primers. Assay: immunoSEQ multiplex PCR; the TCRdb copy retains only in-frame clones and omits some. The sample lists tens of thousands of clones; more than 80% were seen once. Trimming left V 1 base short and J 4 bases short, with 8 bases between. CDR3 length: 13 amino acids. Germline assignment: CDR1 SGDLS and CDR2 YYNGEE. This chain connects TRBV9 to TRBJ2-5; D is perhaps TRBD1 (5 bases). This sequence was found in a man between 18 and 29 years old in good health and CMV-seronegative. Source material: PBMCs. CDR3: CASSVQGRETQYF. For the CDR3, the DNA is TGTGCCAGCAGCGTACAGGGCCGAGAGACCCAGTACTTC.